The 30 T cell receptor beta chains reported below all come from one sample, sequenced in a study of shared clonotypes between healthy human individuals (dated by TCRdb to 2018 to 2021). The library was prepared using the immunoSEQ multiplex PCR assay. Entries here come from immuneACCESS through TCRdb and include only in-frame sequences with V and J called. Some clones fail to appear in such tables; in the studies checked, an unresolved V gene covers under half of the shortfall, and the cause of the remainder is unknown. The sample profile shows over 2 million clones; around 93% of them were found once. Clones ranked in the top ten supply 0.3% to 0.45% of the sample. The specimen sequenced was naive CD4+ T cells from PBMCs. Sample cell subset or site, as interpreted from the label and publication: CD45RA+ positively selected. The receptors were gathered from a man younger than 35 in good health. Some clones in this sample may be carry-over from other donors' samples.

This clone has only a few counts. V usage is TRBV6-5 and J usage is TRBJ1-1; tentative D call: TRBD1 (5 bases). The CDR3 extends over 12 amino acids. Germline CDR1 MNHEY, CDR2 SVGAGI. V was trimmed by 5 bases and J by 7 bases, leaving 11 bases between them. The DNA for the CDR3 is TGTGCCAGCAGTAACCCGGACAATGAAGCTTTCTTT. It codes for CASSNPDNEAFF.

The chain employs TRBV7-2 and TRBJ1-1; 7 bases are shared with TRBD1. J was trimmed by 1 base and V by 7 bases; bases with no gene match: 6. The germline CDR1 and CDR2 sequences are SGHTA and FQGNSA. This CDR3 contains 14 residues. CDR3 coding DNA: TGTGCCAGCAAGACAGGGAGAGGGAACACTGAAGCTTTCTTT. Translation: CASKTGRGNTEAFF.

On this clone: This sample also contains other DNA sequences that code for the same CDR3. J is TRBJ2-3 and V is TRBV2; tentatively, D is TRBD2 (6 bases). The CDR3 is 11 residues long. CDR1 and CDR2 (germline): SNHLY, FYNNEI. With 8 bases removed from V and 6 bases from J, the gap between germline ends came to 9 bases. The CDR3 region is CASRGGDTQYF. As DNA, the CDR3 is TGTGCCAGCCGAGGAGGGGATACGCAGTATTTT.

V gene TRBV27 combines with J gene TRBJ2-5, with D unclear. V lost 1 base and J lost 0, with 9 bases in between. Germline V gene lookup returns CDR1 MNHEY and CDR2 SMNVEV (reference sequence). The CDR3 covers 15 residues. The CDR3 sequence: CASSLLGIYQETQYF. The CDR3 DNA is TGTGCCAGCAGTTTATTGGGGATATACCAAGAGACCCAGTACTTC.

The CDR3 bases are TGTGCCAGCAACCAGGGACAGGGGGGTTGGAATGAGCAGTTCTTC. It is translated as CASNQGQGGWNEQFF. The chain employs TRBV6-1 and TRBJ2-1; 11 bases match TRBD1. Trimming cost V 7 bases and J 7 bases; bases outside gene matches: 9. This CDR3 contains 15 residues. Germline loops: CDR1 MNHNS, CDR2 SASEGT.

The CDR3 sequence: CASSLQGTGTGNTIYF. The CDR3 DNA is TGTGCCAGCAGCTTGCAAGGCACAGGGACTGGAAACACCATATATTTT. This chain connects TRBV5-8 to TRBJ1-3, with D maybe TRBD1 (6 bases). Germline-derived CDR1 and CDR2 are SGHTS and YDEGEE. The CDR3 is made up of 16 amino acids. Trimming removed 1 base from V and 2 bases from J, with 13 bases in between.

The CDR3 sequence: CASSTHVFAGNTIYF. The CDR3 bases are TGTGCCAGCAGCACCCATGTCTTTGCCGGAAACACCATATATTTT. V gene TRBV21-1 combines with J gene TRBJ1-3. TRBV21-1 is reported as a pseudogene. This CDR3 contains 15 residues.

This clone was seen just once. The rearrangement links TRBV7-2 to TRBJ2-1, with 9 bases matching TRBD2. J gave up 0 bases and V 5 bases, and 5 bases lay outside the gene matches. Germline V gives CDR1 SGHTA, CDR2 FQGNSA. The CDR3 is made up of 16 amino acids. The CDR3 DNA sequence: TGTGCCAGCAGCCCAAGACTAGCGGACTCCTACAATGAGCAGTTCTTC. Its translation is CASSPRLADSYNEQFF. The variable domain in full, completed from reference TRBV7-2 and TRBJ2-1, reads GAGVSQSPSNKVTEKGKDVELRCDPISGHTALYWYRQSLGQGLEFLIYFQGNSAPDKSGLPSDRFSAERTGGSVSTLTIQRTQQEDSAVYLCASSPRLADSYNEQFFGPGTRLTVL.

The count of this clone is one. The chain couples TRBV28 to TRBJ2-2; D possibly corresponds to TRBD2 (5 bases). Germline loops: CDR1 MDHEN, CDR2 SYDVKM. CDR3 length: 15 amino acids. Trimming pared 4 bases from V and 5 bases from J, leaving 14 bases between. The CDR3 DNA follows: TGTGCCAGCAGTTCCCCTCGTAGACTAACCGGGGAGCTGTTTTTT. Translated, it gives CASSSPRRLTGELFF.

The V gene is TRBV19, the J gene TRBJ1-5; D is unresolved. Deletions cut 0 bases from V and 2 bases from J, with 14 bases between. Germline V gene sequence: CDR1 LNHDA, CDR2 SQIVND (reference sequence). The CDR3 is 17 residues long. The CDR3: CASSIDVEVSGNQPQHF. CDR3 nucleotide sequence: TGTGCCAGTAGTATAGATGTGGAGGTTTCGGGCAATCAGCCCCAGCATTTT.

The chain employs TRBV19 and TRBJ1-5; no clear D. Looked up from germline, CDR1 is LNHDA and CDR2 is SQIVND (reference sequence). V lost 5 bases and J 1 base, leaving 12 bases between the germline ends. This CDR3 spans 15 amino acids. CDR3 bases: TGTGCCAGTAGTCCCCTGGAAGGCAGCAATCAGCCCCAGCATTTT. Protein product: CASSPLEGSNQPQHF.

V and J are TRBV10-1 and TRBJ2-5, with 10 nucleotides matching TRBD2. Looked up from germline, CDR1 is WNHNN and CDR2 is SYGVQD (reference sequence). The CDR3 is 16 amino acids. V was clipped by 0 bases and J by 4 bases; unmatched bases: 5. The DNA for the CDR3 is TGCGCCAGCAGTGAGTCGAGCGGACTAGCGGTAGAGACCCAGTACTTC. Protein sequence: CASSESSGLAVETQYF.

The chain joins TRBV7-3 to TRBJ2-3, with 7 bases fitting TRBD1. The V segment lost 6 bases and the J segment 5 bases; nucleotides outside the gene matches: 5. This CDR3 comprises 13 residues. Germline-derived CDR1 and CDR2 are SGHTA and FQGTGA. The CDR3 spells CASSEGAGDTQYF. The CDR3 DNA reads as TGTGCCAGCAGTGAGGGGGCAGGAGATACGCAGTATTTT.

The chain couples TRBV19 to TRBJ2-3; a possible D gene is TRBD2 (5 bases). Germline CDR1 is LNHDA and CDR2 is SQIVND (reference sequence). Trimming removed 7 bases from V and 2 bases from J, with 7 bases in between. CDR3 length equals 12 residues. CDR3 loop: CASKRDTDTQYF. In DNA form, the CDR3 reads TGTGCCAGTAAACGGGACACAGATACGCAGTATTTT.

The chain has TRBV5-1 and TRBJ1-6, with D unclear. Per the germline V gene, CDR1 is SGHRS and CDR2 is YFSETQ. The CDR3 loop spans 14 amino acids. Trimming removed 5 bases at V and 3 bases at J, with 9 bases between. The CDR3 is CASSFRSYNSPLHF. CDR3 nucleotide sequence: TGCGCCAGCAGTTTCCGGAGCTATAATTCACCCCTCCACTTT.

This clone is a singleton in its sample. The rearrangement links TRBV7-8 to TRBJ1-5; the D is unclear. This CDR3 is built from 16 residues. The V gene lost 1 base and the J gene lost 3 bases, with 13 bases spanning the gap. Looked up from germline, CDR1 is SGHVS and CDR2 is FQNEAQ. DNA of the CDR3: TGTGCCAGCAGCTTAGAGGCAGTGGGGAACAATCAGCCCCAGCATTTT. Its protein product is CASSLEAVGNNQPQHF.

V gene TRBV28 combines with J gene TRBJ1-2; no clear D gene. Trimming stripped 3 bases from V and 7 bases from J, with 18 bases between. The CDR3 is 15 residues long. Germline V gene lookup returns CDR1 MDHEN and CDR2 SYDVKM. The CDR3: CASSLAQLAFSGYTF. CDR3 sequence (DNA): TGTGCCAGCAGTTTGGCGCAGTTGGCATTCTCTGGCTACACCTTC.

For the CDR3, the DNA is TGTGCCAGCAGTTTAGGTCCGGTTTCGGGAGAGACCCAGTACTTC. The encoded protein is CASSLGPVSGETQYF. This rearrangement joins TRBV28 to TRBJ2-5; D gene ambiguous. Deletions cut 2 bases from V and 4 bases from J, with 14 bases between. Germline CDR1 is MDHEN and CDR2 is SYDVKM. CDR3 size: 15 residues.

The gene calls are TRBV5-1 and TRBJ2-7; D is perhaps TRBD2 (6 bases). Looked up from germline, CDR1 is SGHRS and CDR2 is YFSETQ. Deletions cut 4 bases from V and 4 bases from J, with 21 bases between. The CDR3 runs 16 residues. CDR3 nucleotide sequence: TGCGCCAGCAGCCTGGTCGGGGGAGCGTCTTCGTACGAGCAGTACTTC. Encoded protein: CASSLVGGASSYEQYF.

This CDR3 reads CASSYGGGPYYEQYF. The CDR3 coding sequence is TGTGCCAGCAGTTACGGGGGGGGGCCATATTACGAGCAGTACTTC. J is TRBJ2-7 and V is TRBV6-5; perhaps TRBD2 as D (7 bases). CDR1 MNHEY and CDR2 SVGAGI come from the germline V gene. V was cut by 2 bases and J by 4 bases, with 15 bases left in between. The CDR3 extends over 15 amino acids.

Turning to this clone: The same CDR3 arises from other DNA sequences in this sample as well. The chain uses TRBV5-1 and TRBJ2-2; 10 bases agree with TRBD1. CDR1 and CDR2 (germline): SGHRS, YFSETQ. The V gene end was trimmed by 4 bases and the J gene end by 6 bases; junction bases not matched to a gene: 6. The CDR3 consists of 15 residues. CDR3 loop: CASSAGTGAAGELFF. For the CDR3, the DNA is TGCGCCAGCAGCGCCGGGACAGGGGCCGCCGGGGAGCTGTTTTTT.

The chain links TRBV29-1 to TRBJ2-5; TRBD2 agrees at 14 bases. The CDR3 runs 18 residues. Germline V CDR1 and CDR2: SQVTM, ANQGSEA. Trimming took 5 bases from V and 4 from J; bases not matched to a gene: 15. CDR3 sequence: CSVISLGLAGEKGETQYF. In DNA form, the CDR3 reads TGCAGCGTTATAAGCCTGGGACTAGCGGGAGAGAAGGGAGAGACCCAGTACTTC.

The CDR3 here is CASSYSGAYQPQHF. In DNA form, the CDR3 reads TGTGCCAGCAGTTACTCGGGGGCCTATCAGCCCCAGCATTTT. The chain carries TRBV6-6 and TRBJ1-5; possibly TRBD1 for D (6 bases). There are 14 residues in the CDR3. V was cut by 0 bases and J by 5 bases, with 8 bases left in between. Per the germline V gene, CDR1 is MNHNY and CDR2 is SVGAGI (reference sequence).

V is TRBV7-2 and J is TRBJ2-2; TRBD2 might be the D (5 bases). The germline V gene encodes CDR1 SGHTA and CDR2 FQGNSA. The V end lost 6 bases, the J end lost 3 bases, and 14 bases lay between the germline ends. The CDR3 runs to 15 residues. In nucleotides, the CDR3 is TGTGCCAGCAGGTCGTCCGGGCGGGACACCGGGGAGCTGTTTTTT. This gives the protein CASRSSGRDTGELFF.

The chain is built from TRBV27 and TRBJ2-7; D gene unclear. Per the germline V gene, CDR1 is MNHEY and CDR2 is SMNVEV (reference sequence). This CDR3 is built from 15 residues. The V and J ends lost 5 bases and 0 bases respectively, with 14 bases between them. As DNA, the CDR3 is TGTGCCAGCAGTCCACCTTGGTCCTTCTCCTACGAGCAGTACTTC. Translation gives CASSPPWSFSYEQYF.

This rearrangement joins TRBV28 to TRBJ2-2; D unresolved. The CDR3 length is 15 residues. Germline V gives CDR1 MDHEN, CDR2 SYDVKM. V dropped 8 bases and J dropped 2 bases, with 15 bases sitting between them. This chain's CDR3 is CASPRSLFNTGELFF. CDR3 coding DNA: TGTGCCAGCCCCCGGAGCCTCTTTAACACCGGGGAGCTGTTTTTT.

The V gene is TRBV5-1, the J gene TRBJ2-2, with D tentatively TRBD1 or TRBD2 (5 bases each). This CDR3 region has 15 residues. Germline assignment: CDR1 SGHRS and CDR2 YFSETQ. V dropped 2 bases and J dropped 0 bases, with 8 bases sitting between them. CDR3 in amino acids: CASSFGTTNTGELFF. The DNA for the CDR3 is TGCGCCAGCAGCTTCGGGACCACGAACACCGGGGAGCTGTTTTTT.

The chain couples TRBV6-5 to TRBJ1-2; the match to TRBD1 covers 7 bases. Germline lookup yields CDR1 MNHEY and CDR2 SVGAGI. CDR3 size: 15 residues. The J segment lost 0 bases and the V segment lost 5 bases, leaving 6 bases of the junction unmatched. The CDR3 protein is CASSPRGITNYGYTF. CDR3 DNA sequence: TGTGCCAGCAGTCCCAGGGGGATCACTAACTATGGCTACACCTTC.

CDR3 sequence: CASSGGQAFGYTF. In nucleotides, the CDR3 is TGTGCCAGCAGCGGGGGACAGGCTTTCGGCTACACCTTC. The chain uses TRBV2 and TRBJ1-2, with 8 bases identical to TRBD1. The germline V gene encodes CDR1 SNHLY and CDR2 FYNNEI. V dropped 6 bases and J dropped 8; count of bases not matched to a gene: 8. There are 13 residues in the CDR3.

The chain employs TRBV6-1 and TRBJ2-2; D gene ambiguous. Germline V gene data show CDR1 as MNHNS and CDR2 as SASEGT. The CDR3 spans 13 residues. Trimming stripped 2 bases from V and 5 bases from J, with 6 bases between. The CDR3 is CASSEPRTGELFF. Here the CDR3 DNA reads TGTGCCAGCAGTGAACCGAGGACCGGGGAGCTGTTTTTT.